A selection of T cell receptor beta chains follows, all from one sample in a study of T-cell reconstitution after alpha-beta-depleted transplantation in children. From the PCR reads, TCRdb called clonotypes with MiXCR, one entry per CDR3 protein. Counted here are roughly 610,000 distinct CDR3 sequences, over 9.5% occurring once; the ten biggest clones make up about 4%. Sequenced here: PBMCs from the stem cell graft donor, sampled from the stem cell graft. The receptors were sampled from a human donor who donated a stem cell graft to a child with acute myeloid leukemia. Both conserved end residues are part of each CDR3. Each record gives: CDR3 DNA, CDR3 protein, clone size, J gene, D gene, V gene, CDR3 length. D genes are given only for firm matches. Size tells how often a clone was seen (once, few, many) or the class of an expanded clone, and some rows leave it out.

cdr3_nt: TGTGCCAGCAGCCCGGGACTAGCGGGAGGGCACCACGAGCAGTACTTC; cdr3_aa: CASSPGLAGGHHEQYF; clone_size: NA; j_call: TRBJ2-7; d_call: TRBD2; v_call: TRBV11-3; cdr3_length: 16
cdr3_nt: TGCGCCAGCAGAGCGGGACAGAAAAACACCGGGGAGCTGTTTTTT; cdr3_aa: CASRAGQKNTGELFF; clone_size: many; j_call: TRBJ2-2; d_call: NA; v_call: TRBV5-1; cdr3_length: 15
cdr3_nt: TGCAGTGCTAGAGACTCCCAGGTGCTCTCTGGGGCCAACGTCCTGACTTTC; cdr3_aa: CSARDSQVLSGANVLTF; clone_size: many; j_call: TRBJ2-6; d_call: NA; v_call: TRBV20-1; cdr3_length: 17
cdr3_nt: TGTGCCAGCAGCTCCTTCGCTAACAGTCCCGGCGAGCAGTACTTC; cdr3_aa: CASSSFANSPGEQYF; clone_size: NA; j_call: TRBJ2-7; d_call: NA; v_call: TRBV7-9; cdr3_length: 15
cdr3_nt: TGCGCCAGCAGCCAAGTAAGGGGGACTGAAGCTTTCTTT; cdr3_aa: CASSQVRGTEAFF; clone_size: many; j_call: TRBJ1-1; d_call: NA; v_call: TRBV4-1; cdr3_length: 13
cdr3_nt: TGTGCCAGTCATAACGTTGGCGGCTATCAGCCCCAGCATTTT; cdr3_aa: CASHNVGGYQPQHF; clone_size: NA; j_call: TRBJ1-5; d_call: NA; v_call: TRBV19; cdr3_length: 14
cdr3_nt: TGTGCCAGCAGCTTAGCTGCGGGAGGCGTCAGGGAGACCCAGTACTTC; cdr3_aa: CASSLAAGGVRETQYF; clone_size: NA; j_call: TRBJ2-5; d_call: TRBD2; v_call: TRBV7-2; cdr3_length: 16
cdr3_nt: TGTGCCAGCAGATCTTTAGGCTTTGAAATGACACAAGAGACCCAGTACTTC; cdr3_aa: CASRSLGFEMTQETQYF; clone_size: few; j_call: TRBJ2-5; d_call: NA; v_call: TRBV28; cdr3_length: 17
cdr3_nt: TGTGCCAGCAGCTTAGGAGGGGCTAAGTTCTTC; cdr3_aa: CASSLGGAKFF; clone_size: few; j_call: TRBJ2-1; d_call: NA; v_call: TRBV7-2; cdr3_length: 11
cdr3_nt: TGTGCCAGCAGTTTTATTGGGACAATTGGAGAGACCCAGTACTTC; cdr3_aa: CASSFIGTIGETQYF; clone_size: few; j_call: TRBJ2-5; d_call: NA; v_call: TRBV12-3/TRBV12-4; cdr3_length: 15
cdr3_nt: TGCAGTGCCCCATCCAAGGGTAGCACAGATACGCAGTATTTT; cdr3_aa: CSAPSKGSTDTQYF; clone_size: many; j_call: TRBJ2-3; d_call: NA; v_call: TRBV20-1; cdr3_length: 14